The source of this T cell receptor (beta chain) is a study of cytomegalovirus exposure and HLA in healthy donors. The study, taken as a whole, reports: Later analysis identified about 18,000 TCR beta sequences associated with HLA alleles, using a false discovery rate threshold of 0.05. The CMV antigen specificity of a few CMV-associated chains was confirmed through in vitro analysis.

Primers: 60 Vbeta forward and 13 Jbeta reverse. Sequencing used immunoSEQ multiplex PCR; TCRdb keeps in-frame clones, though not all of them. The data hold 160,000 or so clones, with roughly 84% observed a single time. As to this clone: The antigen remains undetermined.

Germline CDR1 SGHNT, CDR2 YENEEA. Trimming took off 3 bases at V and 6 bases at J, with 12 bases between the two ends. This CDR3 spans 14 amino acids. The receptor was isolated from a man aged 30-40 years in good health and CMV-seronegative. Specimen: PBMCs. The chain combines TRBV11-3 with TRBJ2-1; maybe TRBD2 (5 bases). DNA of the CDR3: TGTGCCAGCAGCTTCCGGACCGGAGGCAATGAGCAGTTCTTC. Its translation is CASSFRTGGNEQFF.